The 10 T cell receptor beta chains below were found in one sample sequenced in a study of T cells in localized non-small cell lung cancer. Some clones are missing from TCRdb's copy, which holds only in-frame ones; the method was immunoSEQ multiplex PCR. The table has some 15,000 clones, over 70% seen once. The sequenced sample was peripheral blood, obtained before any cancer treatment. Receptors were obtained from a male donor at least 60 years old with stage I lung adenocarcinoma.

The chain links TRBV29-1 to TRBJ2-5; D might be TRBD1 or TRBD2, each matching 5 bases. Germline CDR1 reads SQVTM; CDR2 reads ANQGSEA. The germline V and J ends were trimmed by 3 bases and 1 base, with 12 bases remaining between them. CDR3 size: 14 residues. CDR3 loop: CSVDFRGTQETQYF. CDR3 sequence (DNA): TGCAGCGTTGACTTCAGAGGGACCCAAGAGACCCAGTACTTC.

The genes are TRBV7-3 and TRBJ2-3, with 8 bases matching TRBD2. The CDR3 loop spans 13 amino acids. Germline CDR1 SGHTA, CDR2 FQGTGA. V lost 5 bases and J lost 10; bases outside the gene matches: 8. CDR3 DNA sequence: TGTGCCAGCAGCCGGACTAGCCTGGCGCCGCAGTATTTT. Its protein is CASSRTSLAPQYF.

The gene calls are TRBV18 and TRBJ1-5; no clear D gene. Germline CDR1 KGHSH, CDR2 LQKENI. The CDR3 is 13 amino acids. The V end was cut by 2 bases, the J end by 9 bases, with 11 bases between. CDR3 in amino acids: CASSPGPWRPQHF. The CDR3 region has the DNA TGTGCCAGCTCACCAGGACCTTGGCGGCCCCAGCATTTT.

The V gene is TRBV10-3, the J gene TRBJ2-3; 12 positions agree with TRBD2. This CDR3 has 20 amino acids. Germline-derived CDR1 and CDR2 are ENHRY and SYGVKD. V was clipped by 6 bases and J by 0 bases; unmatched bases: 16. The CDR3 region has the DNA TGTGCCATCAGGGGCGGGATCGGGACTAGCGGGTTAACTAGCACAGATACGCAGTATTTT. It specifies CAIRGGIGTSGLTSTDTQYF.

J is TRBJ1-2 and V is TRBV12-5; D gene ambiguous. CDR1 and CDR2 (germline): LGHNT, FRNRAP. The CDR3 has 13 amino acids. Trimming removed 1 base from V and 0 bases from J, with 3 bases in between. The CDR3 DNA reads as TGTGCTAGTGGTTTGGCTCCTAACTATGGCTACACCTTC. This encodes CASGLAPNYGYTF.

This clone was seen more than once but under ten times. The chain recombines TRBV2 with TRBJ2-7, with D uncertain. CDR3 length equals 11 residues. V was trimmed by 5 bases and J by 5 bases, leaving 7 bases between them. Germline values: CDR1 SNHLY, CDR2 FYNNEI. The CDR3 bases are TGTGCCAGCAGTCAAAGGGACGAGCAGTACTTC. This encodes CASSQRDEQYF.

This chain uses TRBV19 with TRBJ2-7; 10 bases fit TRBD2. CDR3 size: 15 residues. V was clipped by 5 bases and J by 2 bases; unmatched bases: 6. Germline V gene sequence: CDR1 LNHDA, CDR2 SQIVND (reference sequence). CDR3 bases: TGTGCCAGTAGTTCCGGACTAGCGGACACCTACGAGCAGTACTTC. Translated, it gives CASSSGLADTYEQYF.

This clone was seen just once. The chain is built from TRBV7-6 and TRBJ1-2, with 7 nucleotides matching TRBD1. There are 15 residues in the CDR3. Germline lookup yields CDR1 SGHVS and CDR2 FNYEAQ. Trimming at V came to 3 bases and at J to 8 bases, leaving 12 bases not matched to a gene. The CDR3 coding sequence is TGTGCCAGCAGCTTCGGACAGGCACCACCCAGCGGCTACACCTTC. Amino acids: CASSFGQAPPSGYTF.

The chain combines TRBV7-2 with TRBJ2-7; D perhaps matches TRBD2 (6 bases). This CDR3 contains 14 residues. Trimming left V 5 bases short and J 2 bases short, with 13 bases between. CDR1 and CDR2 (germline): SGHTA, FQGNSA. As DNA, the CDR3 is TGTGCCAGCAGCCCCCGGGTAGCGGCCTACGAGCAGTACTTC. As protein: CASSPRVAAYEQYF.

The J gene is TRBJ2-2, the V gene TRBV7-8, with 8 bases fitting TRBD2. This CDR3 contains 16 residues. With 4 bases clipped from V and 0 bases from J, the junction kept 4 bases outside the gene matches. In germline, CDR1 is SGHVS, CDR2 FQNEAQ. The CDR3 sequence: CASSSTSVANTGELFF. CDR3 in DNA: TGTGCCAGCAGCTCGACTAGCGTAGCGAACACCGGGGAGCTGTTTTTT.